This TCR beta chain was recorded in a study of cytotoxic CD8 clonotypes in ibrutinib-treated CLL. Method: immunoSEQ multiplex PCR; TCRdb's copy keeps in-frame clones and lacks some. The sample lists 160,000 or so clones; 84% were seen once. The CDR3 covers 13 residues. CDR1 is ENHRY and CDR2 is SYGVKD in the germline V gene. The V end lost 6 bases, the J end lost 2 bases, and 10 bases lay between the germline ends. This rearrangement joins TRBV10-3 to TRBJ2-5; tentative D call: TRBD2 (5 bases). This receptor was identified in a human donor with chronic lymphocytic leukemia. Sequencing used PBMCs, obtained after 24 months of ibrutinib treatment. DNA of the CDR3: TGTGCCATCAGCCGGACTGTACAAGAGACCCAGTACTTC. Protein: CAISRTVQETQYF.